These 19 T cell receptor beta chains were sequenced from one sample in a study of T cell clonality in common variable immunodeficiency. The protocol was immunoSEQ multiplex PCR, while the TCRdb copy is restricted to in-frame clones and leaves out a portion. The repertoire shows more than 65,000 clones, none seen only once; the top ten take about 0.8%. The sample taken for sequencing was peripheral blood mononuclear cells. The receptors shown here come from a person aged 18 to 69 in good health.

This clone was recorded at least ten times. The CDR3 end is not reached by the read, which stops 3 residues before it; the germline J gene fills it in. The chain links TRBV20-1 to TRBJ2-2; D possibly corresponds to TRBD1 (5 bases). The CDR3 length is 13 residues. V was cut by 5 bases and J by 4 bases, with 11 bases left in between. Germline CDR1 and CDR2: DFQATT and SNEGSKA (reference sequence). The sequenced part of the CDR3 DNA is TGCAGTGCTCCTAGGCAGGGCACCGGGGAG. Protein sequence: CSAPRQGTGE. The whole CDR3 reads CSAPRQGTGELFF.

The sample holds many counts of this clone. The part of the CDR3 DNA that was read is TGCAGTGCTAGAACCCCCGGACAGGGGATGAGGGCAGATACG. It encodes CSARTPGQGMRADT. The whole CDR3 protein reads CSARTPGQGMRADTQYF. The chain employs TRBV20-1 and TRBJ2-3, with 9 bases matching TRBD1. The CDR3 goes on 3 residues after the read ends, and that part is filled in from the germline J gene. The CDR3 has 17 residues. The trim removed 2 bases at V and 4 bases at J, leaving 13 bases unmatched. Per germline, CDR1 DFQATT and CDR2 SNEGSKA (reference sequence).

This clone was seen many times. The sequenced fragment ends 3 residues before the CDR3 boundary, so the rest is inferred from the germline J gene. The chain couples TRBV9 to TRBJ1-2; D may be TRBD1 (6 bases). The CDR3 sequence is 14 residues long. Germline V gives CDR1 SGDLS, CDR2 YYNGEE. Trimming removed 3 bases from V and 4 bases from J, with 13 bases in between. The CDR3 DNA, read in part, is TGTGCCAGCAGCGCCCCTCGGGGGGCCTATGGC. It is translated as CASSAPRGAYG. The whole CDR3 reads CASSAPRGAYGYTF.

This clone has ten or more counts. The read gets to within 3 residues of the CDR3 end, and the germline J gene fills in the rest. The chain carries TRBV7-3 and TRBJ2-2, with TRBD2 as a possible D gene (6 bases). The CDR3 is 16 residues long. Trimming took off 0 bases at V and 7 bases at J, with 15 bases between the two ends. Looked up from germline, CDR1 is SGHTA and CDR2 is FQGTGA. CDR3 DNA (partial): TGTGCCAGCAGCTTAACCGGGGGAGCCGGCGGCGGGGAG. It encodes CASSLTGGAGGGE. The complete CDR3 protein is CASSLTGGAGGGELFF.

This clone was seen repeatedly, ten times or more. The CDR3 end is not reached by the read, which stops 3 residues before it; the germline J gene fills it in. The gene calls are TRBV2 and TRBJ2-1; the match to TRBD2 covers 11 bases. The germline V gene has CDR1 SNHLY and CDR2 FYNNEI. V lost 4 bases, J lost 6 bases, and 5 bases stayed unmatched. CDR3 length: 15 residues. CDR3 DNA, as far as it was read: TGTGCCAGCAGTGCCACTAGCGGGAGCCCCAATGAG. This gives the protein CASSATSGSPNE. The whole CDR3 is CASSATSGSPNEQFF. Full variable domain (remainder filled in from reference TRBV2 and TRBJ2-1): EPEVTQTPSHQVTQMGQEVILRCVPISNHLYFYWYRQILGQKVEFLVSFYNNEISEKSEIFDDQFSVERPDGSNFTLKIRSTKLEDSAMYFCASSATSGSPNEQFFGPGTRLTVL.

Concerning this clone: The CDR3 extends 3 residues past the end of the read, so its final part is completed from the germline J gene. The chain employs TRBV18 and TRBJ1-6, with 9 bases lining up with TRBD1. Germline V gene sequence: CDR1 KGHSH, CDR2 LQKENI. The CDR3 consists of 15 residues. Germline trimming cut 4 bases from V and 8 bases from J; bases unmatched to any gene: 6. The CDR3 DNA, read in part, is TGTGCCAGCTCACTCAACAGGGGGCCGGATTCACCC. Protein: CASSLNRGPDSP. In full, the CDR3 reads CASSLNRGPDSPLHF.

This clone was detected ten times or more. The read ends 3 residues shy of where the CDR3 ends; the end is completed using the germline J gene. The chain employs TRBV6-2 or TRBV6-3 and TRBJ2-3, with D hard to call. Trimming stripped 10 bases from V and 2 bases from J, with 7 bases between. Germline assignment: CDR1 MNHEY and CDR2 SVGEGT. The CDR3 has 11 residues. The CDR3 bases that were read are TGTGCCACCCAAAACACAGATACG. The encoded protein is CATQNTDT. The complete CDR3 sequence is CATQNTDTQYF.

The sample holds many counts of this clone. The CDR3 bases that were read are TGTGCCAGCAGTTTTCGTCGGGTTGGAGAGACC. Translated: CASSFRRVGET. The CDR3, in full, reads CASSFRRVGETQYF. The gene calls are TRBV6-2 or TRBV6-3 and TRBJ2-5, with no clear D. Coverage ceases 3 residues before the CDR3 finishes, and the germline J gene fills in the end. From germline, CDR1 is MNHEY and CDR2 SVGEGT. The V end was cut by 4 bases, the J end by 4 bases, with 13 bases between. There are 14 residues in the CDR3.

Note on this clone: Read data end 3 residues before the CDR3 end; the end is taken from the germline J gene. The chain joins TRBV19 to TRBJ1-2; D perhaps matches TRBD1 (5 bases). This CDR3 is 14 amino acids long. In germline, CDR1 is LNHDA, CDR2 SQIVND (reference sequence). The CDR3 loop reads CASSIQGEVRGYTF. The sequenced part of the CDR3 DNA is TGTGCCAGTAGTATCCAAGGGGAGGTGCGGGGC.

Many counts were recorded for this clone. The read halts 3 residues ahead of the CDR3 end, with the missing end drawn from the germline J gene. The chain links TRBV10-1 to TRBJ2-7, with a tentative D call TRBD2 (5 bases). Per germline, CDR1 WNHNN and CDR2 SYGVQD (reference sequence). Trimming stripped 2 bases from V and 6 bases from J, with 14 bases between. The CDR3 totals 14 residues. The CDR3 reads CASSEGHPRGEQYF. The sequenced part of the CDR3 DNA is TGCGCCAGCAGTGAGGGTCATCCCCGGGGCGAG.

Concerning this clone itself: The CDR3 end is not reached by the read, which stops 3 residues before it; the germline J gene fills it in. The rearrangement uses TRBV11-1 and TRBJ1-1; tentative D call: TRBD1 (6 bases). The germline gives CDR1 SGHAT, CDR2 FQDESV (reference sequence). V lost 8 bases and J lost 4, with 20 bases in between. The CDR3 length is 15 residues. The CDR3 sequence is CASHLLLGAGTEAFF. The DNA read from the CDR3 is TGTGCCAGCCATCTGCTTTTGGGGGCAGGCACTGAA.

At least ten counts were recorded for this clone. With the read ending 3 residues before the CDR3 end, the germline J gene is used to fill in that end. The J gene is TRBJ1-1, the V gene TRBV20-1; the D is unclear. CDR3 length: 14 residues. The ends were cut back, 6 bases at V and 1 base at J, with 15 bases in the middle. CDR1 DFQATT and CDR2 SNEGSKA come from the germline V gene (reference sequence). The CDR3 bases that were read are TGCAGTGCCGGTATTAGAGTAAAGAACACTGAA. Amino acid sequence: CSAGIRVKNTE. The full CDR3 is CSAGIRVKNTEAFF.

At least ten counts were recorded for this clone. The sequence runs out 3 residues before the end of the CDR3; the remainder is reconstructed from the germline J gene. The chain uses TRBV5-1 and TRBJ2-3, with 11 positions matching TRBD2. Trimming at V came to 4 bases and at J to 1 base, leaving 8 bases not matched to a gene. The CDR3 length is 17 residues. Germline CDR1 is SGHRS and CDR2 is YFSETQ. The sequenced CDR3 bases are TGCGCCAGCAGCCCTCAACTAGCGGGAGTGGGCACAGATACG. Translating it yields CASSPQLAGVGTDT. The complete CDR3 reads CASSPQLAGVGTDTQYF.

This clone appeared many times. Read coverage stops 3 residues before the CDR3 terminus; the germline J gene supplies the remainder. The V gene is TRBV11-3, the J gene TRBJ2-2; D gene unclear. Germline CDR1 reads SGHNT; CDR2 reads YENEEA. The CDR3 sequence is 13 residues long. V lost 6 bases to trimming and J lost 6 bases, with 11 bases between them. CDR3 bases read: TGTGCCAGCAGGAATAGTATCTCCGGGGAG. Residues: CASRNSISGE. From start to end, the CDR3 is CASRNSISGELFF.

This clone was seen many times. Partial CDR3 DNA: TGTGCCAGCAGTAAAGGACTAGCGGGAGTCGAGGAGACC. The encoded protein is CASSKGLAGVEET. In full, the CDR3 is CASSKGLAGVEETQYF. The chain links TRBV6-2 or TRBV6-3 to TRBJ2-5; TRBD2 agrees at 13 bases. Coverage ceases 3 residues before the CDR3 finishes, and the germline J gene fills in the end. The V segment lost 5 bases and the J segment 5 bases; nucleotides outside the gene matches: 8. The CDR3 sequence is 16 residues long. Germline CDR1 reads MNHEY; CDR2 reads SVGEGT.

This clone was detected many times. CDR3 in amino acids: CATSDSFLGGTQETQYF. Incomplete CDR3 DNA: TGTGCCACCAGTGATTCATTCCTAGGGGGAACCCAAGAGACC. The chain has TRBV24-1 and TRBJ2-5; TRBD1 might be the D (6 bases). Read sequence stops 3 residues before the CDR3 end, and the germline J gene provides the missing end. Trimming cost V 2 bases and J 1 base, with 16 bases left between them. The CDR3 has 17 amino acids. Germline values: CDR1 KGHDR, CDR2 SFDVKD.

This clone was seen at least ten times. The read comes to an end 3 residues before the CDR3 does, leaving the germline J gene to fill in the end. The chain combines TRBV6-2 or TRBV6-3 with TRBJ2-3, with 7 bases lining up with TRBD2. J was trimmed by 4 bases and V by 2 bases; bases with no gene match: 9. This CDR3 is built from 16 residues. The germline gives CDR1 MNHEY, CDR2 SVGEGT. The CDR3 is CASSYRAGDRADTQYF. The CDR3 DNA, read in part, is TGTGCCAGCAGTTACAGGGCGGGAGATCGGGCAGATACG.

This clone has only a few counts. The read comes to an end 3 residues before the CDR3 does, leaving the germline J gene to fill in the end. The gene calls are TRBV20-1 and TRBJ2-7; possible D gene TRBD2, 5 bases. The ends were cut back, 6 bases at V and 3 bases at J, with 12 bases in the middle. The CDR3 sequence is 12 residues long. Germline CDR1 DFQATT, CDR2 SNEGSKA (reference sequence). CDR3 DNA (partial): TGCAGTGCCTTATATGCGGGCTACGAG. Translation gives CSALYAGYE. The whole CDR3 is CSALYAGYEQYF.

This clone was seen repeatedly, ten times or more. From the germline J gene comes the end of the CDR3, since the read stops 3 residues before it. This same CDR3 is encoded by further DNA sequences in the sample. The chain is built from TRBV5-1 and TRBJ2-3; a weak D match, TRBD1 (6 bases). The germline V and J ends were trimmed by 0 bases and 3 bases, with 11 bases remaining between them. This CDR3 spans 15 amino acids. Germline V gives CDR1 SGHRS, CDR2 YFSETQ. Here the CDR3 reads CASSLDGTGTDTQYF. CDR3 DNA, as far as it was read: TGCGCCAGCAGCTTGGATGGAACAGGGACAGATACG.